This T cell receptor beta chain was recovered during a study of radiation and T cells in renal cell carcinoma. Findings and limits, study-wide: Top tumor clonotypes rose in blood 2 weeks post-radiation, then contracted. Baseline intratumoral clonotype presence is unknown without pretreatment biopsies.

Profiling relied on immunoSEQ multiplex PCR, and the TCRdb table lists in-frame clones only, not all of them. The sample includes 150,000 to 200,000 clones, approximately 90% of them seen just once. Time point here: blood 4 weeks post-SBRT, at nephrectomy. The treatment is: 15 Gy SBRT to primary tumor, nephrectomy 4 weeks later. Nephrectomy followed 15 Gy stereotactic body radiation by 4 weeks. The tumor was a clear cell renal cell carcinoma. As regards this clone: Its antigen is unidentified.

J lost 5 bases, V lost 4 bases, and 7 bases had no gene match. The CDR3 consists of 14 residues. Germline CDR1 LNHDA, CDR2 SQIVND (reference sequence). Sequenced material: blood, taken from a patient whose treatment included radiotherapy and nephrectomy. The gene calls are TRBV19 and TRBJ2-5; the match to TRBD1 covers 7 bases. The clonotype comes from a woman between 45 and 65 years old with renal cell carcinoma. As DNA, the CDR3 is TGTGCCAGTAGTACCATACAGGGGTCGGAGACCCAGTACTTC. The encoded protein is CASSTIQGSETQYF. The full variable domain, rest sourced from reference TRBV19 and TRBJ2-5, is DGGITQSPKYLFRKEGQNVTLSCEQNLNHDAMYWYRQDPGQGLRLIYYSQIVNDFQKGDIAEGYSVSREKKESFPLTVTSAQKNPTAFYLCASSTIQGSETQYFGPGTRLLVL.